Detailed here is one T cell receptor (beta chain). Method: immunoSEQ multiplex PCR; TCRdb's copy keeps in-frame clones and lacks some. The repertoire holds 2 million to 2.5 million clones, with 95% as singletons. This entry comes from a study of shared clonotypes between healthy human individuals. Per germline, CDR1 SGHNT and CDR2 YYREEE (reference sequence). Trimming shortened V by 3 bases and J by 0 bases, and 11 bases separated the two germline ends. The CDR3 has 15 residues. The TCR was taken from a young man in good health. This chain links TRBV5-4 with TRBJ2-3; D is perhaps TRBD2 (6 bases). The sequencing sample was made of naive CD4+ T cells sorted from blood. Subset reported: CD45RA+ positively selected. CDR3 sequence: CASSSPGLSTDTQYF. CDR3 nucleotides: TGTGCCAGCAGCTCACCGGGACTCAGCACAGATACGCAGTATTTT.